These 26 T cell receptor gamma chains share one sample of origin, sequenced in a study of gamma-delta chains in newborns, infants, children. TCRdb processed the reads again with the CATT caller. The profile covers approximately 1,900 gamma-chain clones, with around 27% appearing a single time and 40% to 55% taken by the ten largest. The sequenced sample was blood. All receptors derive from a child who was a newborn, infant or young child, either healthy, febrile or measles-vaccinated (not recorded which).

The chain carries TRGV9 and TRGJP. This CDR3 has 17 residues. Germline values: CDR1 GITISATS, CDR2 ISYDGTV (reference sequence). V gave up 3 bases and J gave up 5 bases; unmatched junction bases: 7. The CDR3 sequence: CALWELRKELGKKIKVF. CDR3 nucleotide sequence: TGTGCCTTGTGGGAGCTGCGTAAAGAGTTGGGCAAAAAAATCAAGGTATTT.

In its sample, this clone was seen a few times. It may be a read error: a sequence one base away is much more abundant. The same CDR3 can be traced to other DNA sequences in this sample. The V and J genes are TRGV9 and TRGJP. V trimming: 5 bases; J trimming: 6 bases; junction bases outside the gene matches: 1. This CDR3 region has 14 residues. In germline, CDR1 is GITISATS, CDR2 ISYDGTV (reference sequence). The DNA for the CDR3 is TGTGCCTTGTGGGTAGAGTTGGGCAAAAAAATCAAGGTATTT. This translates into CALWVELGKKIKVF.

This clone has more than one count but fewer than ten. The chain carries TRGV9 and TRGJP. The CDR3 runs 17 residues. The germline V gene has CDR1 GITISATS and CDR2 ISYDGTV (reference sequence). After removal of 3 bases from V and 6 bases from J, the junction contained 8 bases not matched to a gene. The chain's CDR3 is CALWELPGELGKKIKVF. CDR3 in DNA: TGTGCCTTGTGGGAGTTACCGGGAGAGTTGGGCAAAAAAATCAAGGTATTT.

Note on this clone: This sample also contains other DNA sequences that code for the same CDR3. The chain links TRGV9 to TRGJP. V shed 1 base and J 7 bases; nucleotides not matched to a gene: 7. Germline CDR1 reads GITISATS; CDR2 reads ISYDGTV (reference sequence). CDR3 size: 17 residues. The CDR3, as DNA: TGTGCCTTGTGGGAGGTACTCTCGGAGTTGGGCAAAAAAATCAAGGTATTT. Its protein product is CALWEVLSELGKKIKVF.

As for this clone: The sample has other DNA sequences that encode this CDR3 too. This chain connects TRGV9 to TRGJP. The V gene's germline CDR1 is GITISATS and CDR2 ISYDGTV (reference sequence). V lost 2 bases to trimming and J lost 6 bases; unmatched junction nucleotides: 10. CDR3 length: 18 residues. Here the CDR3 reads CALWEDPRGELGKKIKVF. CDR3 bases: TGTGCCTTGTGGGAGGACCCCCGCGGAGAGTTGGGCAAAAAAATCAAGGTATTT.

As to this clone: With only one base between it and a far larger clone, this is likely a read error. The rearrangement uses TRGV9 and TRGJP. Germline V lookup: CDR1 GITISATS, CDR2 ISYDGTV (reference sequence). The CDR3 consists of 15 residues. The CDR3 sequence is CALWEQELGKKTKVF. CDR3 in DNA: TGTGCCTTGTGGGAGCAAGAGTTGGGCAAAAAAACCAAGGTATTT.

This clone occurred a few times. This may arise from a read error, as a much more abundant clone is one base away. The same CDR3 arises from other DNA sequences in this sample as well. CDR3 DNA sequence: TGTGCCTTGTGGGAGGAGTTGGGCAAGAAAATCAAGGTATTT. Translated, it gives CALWEELGKKIKVF. V and J are TRGV9 and TRGJP. Germline loops: CDR1 GITISATS, CDR2 ISYDGTV (reference sequence). The CDR3 runs to 14 residues.

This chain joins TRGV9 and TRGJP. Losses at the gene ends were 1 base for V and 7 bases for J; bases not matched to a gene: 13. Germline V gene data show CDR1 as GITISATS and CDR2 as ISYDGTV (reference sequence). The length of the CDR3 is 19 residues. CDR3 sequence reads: CALWEVLRRYELGKKIKVF. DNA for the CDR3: TGTGCCTTGTGGGAGGTACTCCGGAGGTATGAGTTGGGCAAAAAAATCAAGGTATTT.

The CDR3 DNA reads as TGTGCCGCACCCGTGGGTGATTGGATCAAGACGTTT. Translation gives CAAPVGDWIKTF. J is TRGJP2 and V is TRGV3. The V segment lost 12 bases and the J segment 6 bases; nucleotides outside the gene matches: 10. There are 12 residues in the CDR3. Germline CDR1 VTNTFY, CDR2 YDVSTARD (reference sequence).

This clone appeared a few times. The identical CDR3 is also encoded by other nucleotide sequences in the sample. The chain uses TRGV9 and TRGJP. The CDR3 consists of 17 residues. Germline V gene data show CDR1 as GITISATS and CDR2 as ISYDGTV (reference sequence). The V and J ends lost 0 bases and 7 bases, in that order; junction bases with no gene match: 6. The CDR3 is CALWEVLAELGKKIKVF. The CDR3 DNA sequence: TGTGCCTTGTGGGAGGTGCTCGCTGAGTTGGGCAAAAAAATCAAGGTATTT.

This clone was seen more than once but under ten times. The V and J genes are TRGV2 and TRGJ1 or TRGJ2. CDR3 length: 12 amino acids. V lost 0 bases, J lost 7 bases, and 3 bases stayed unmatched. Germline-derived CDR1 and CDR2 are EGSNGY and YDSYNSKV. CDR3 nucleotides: TGTGCCACCTGGGACGGGGGCTATAAGAAACTCTTT. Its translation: CATWDGGYKKLF.

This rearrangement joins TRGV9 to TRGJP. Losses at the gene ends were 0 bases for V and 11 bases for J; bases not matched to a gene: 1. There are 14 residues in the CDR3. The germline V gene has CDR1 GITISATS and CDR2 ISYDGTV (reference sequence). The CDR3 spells CALWEVVGKKIKVF. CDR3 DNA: TGTGCCTTGTGGGAGGTGGTGGGCAAAAAAATCAAGGTATTT.

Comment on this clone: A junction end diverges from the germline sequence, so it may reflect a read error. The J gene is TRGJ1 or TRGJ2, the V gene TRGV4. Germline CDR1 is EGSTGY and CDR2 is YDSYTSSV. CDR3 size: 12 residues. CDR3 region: CAAWDGPHKKLF. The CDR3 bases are TGTGCCGCCTGGGATGGGCCTCACAAGAAACTCTTT.

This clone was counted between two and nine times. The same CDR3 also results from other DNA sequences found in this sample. The CDR3 DNA is TGTGCCACCTGGGAAGGCTATAAGAAACTCTTT. This sequence encodes CATWEGYKKLF. V gene TRGV3 combines with J gene TRGJ1 or TRGJ2. CDR3 length: 11 amino acids. Germline values: CDR1 VTNTFY, CDR2 YDVSTARD (reference sequence). V gave up 4 bases and J gave up 7 bases; unmatched junction bases: 4.

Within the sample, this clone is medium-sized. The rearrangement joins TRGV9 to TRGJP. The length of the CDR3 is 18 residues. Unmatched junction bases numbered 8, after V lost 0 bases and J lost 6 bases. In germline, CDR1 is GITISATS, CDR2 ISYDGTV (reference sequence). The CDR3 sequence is CALWEVHSGELGKKIKVF. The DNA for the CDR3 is TGTGCCTTGTGGGAGGTGCATAGCGGAGAGTTGGGCAAAAAAATCAAGGTATTT.

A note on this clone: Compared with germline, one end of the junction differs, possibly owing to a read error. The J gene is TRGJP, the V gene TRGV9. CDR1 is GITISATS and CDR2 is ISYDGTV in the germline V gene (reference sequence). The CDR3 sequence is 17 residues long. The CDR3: CALLEVLSELGKKIKVF. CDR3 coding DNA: TGTGCCTTGTTGGAGGTACTCTCGGAGTTGGGCAAAAAAATCAAGGTATTT.

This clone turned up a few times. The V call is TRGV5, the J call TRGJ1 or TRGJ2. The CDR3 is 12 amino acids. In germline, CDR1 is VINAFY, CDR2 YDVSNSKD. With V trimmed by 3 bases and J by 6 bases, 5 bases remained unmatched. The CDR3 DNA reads TGTGCCACCTGGGACGTGGGTTATAAGAAACTCTTT. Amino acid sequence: CATWDVGYKKLF.

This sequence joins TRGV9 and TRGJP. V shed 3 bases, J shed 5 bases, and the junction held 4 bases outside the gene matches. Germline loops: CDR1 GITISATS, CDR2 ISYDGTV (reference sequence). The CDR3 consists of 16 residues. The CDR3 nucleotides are TGTGCCTTGTGGGAGTTCAAAGAGTTGGGCAAAAAAATCAAGGTATTT. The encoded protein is CALWEFKELGKKIKVF.

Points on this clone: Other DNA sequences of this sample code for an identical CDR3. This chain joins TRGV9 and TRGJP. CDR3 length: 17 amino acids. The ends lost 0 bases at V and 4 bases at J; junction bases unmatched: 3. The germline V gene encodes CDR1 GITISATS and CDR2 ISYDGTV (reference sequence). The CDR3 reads CALWEVRQELGKKIKVF. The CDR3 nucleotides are TGTGCCTTGTGGGAGGTGCGTCAAGAGTTGGGCAAAAAAATCAAGGTATTT.

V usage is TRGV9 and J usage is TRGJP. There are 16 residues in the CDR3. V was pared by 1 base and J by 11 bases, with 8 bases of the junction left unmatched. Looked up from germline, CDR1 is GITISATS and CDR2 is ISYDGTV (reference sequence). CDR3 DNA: TGTGCCTTGTGGGAGGTTATGAGTCTGGGCAAAAAAATCAAGGTATTT. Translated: CALWEVMSLGKKIKVF.

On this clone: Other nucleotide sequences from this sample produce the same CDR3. This CDR3 reads CALWEAELGKKIKVF. Written as DNA, the CDR3 is TGTGCCTTGTGGGAAGCGGAGTTGGGCAAAAAAATCAAGGTATTT. The V gene is TRGV9, the J gene TRGJP. Germline CDR1 is GITISATS and CDR2 is ISYDGTV (reference sequence). The CDR3 length is 15 residues. After removal of 4 bases from V and 7 bases from J, the junction contained 4 bases not matched to a gene.

CDR3 region: CATWDVSRVKKLF. The CDR3 DNA is TGTGCCACCTGGGACGTATCGAGGGTTAAGAAACTCTTT. The chain couples TRGV3 to TRGJ1 or TRGJ2. Trimming removed 3 bases from V and 9 bases from J; junction bases left unmatched: 11. The CDR3 runs 13 residues. Germline V gene lookup returns CDR1 VTNTFY and CDR2 YDVSTARD (reference sequence).

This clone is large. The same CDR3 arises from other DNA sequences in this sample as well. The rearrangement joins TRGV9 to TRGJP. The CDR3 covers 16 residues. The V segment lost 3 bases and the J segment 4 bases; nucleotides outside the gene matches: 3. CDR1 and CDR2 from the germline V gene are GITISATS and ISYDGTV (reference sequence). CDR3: CALWETQELGKKIKVF. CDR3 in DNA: TGTGCCTTGTGGGAGACACAAGAGTTGGGCAAAAAAATCAAGGTATTT.

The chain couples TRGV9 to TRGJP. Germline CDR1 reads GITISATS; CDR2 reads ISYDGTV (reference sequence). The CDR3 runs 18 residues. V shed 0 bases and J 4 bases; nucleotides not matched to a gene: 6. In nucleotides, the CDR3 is TGTGCCTTGTGGGAGGTGCAAAATCAAGAGTTGGGCAAAAAAATCAAGGTATTT. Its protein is CALWEVQNQELGKKIKVF.

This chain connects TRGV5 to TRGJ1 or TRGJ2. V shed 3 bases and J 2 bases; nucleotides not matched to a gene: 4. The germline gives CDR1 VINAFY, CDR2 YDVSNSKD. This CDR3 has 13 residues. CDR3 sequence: CATWDSYYYKKLF. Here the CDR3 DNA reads TGTGCCACCTGGGACTCCTATTATTATAAGAAACTCTTT.

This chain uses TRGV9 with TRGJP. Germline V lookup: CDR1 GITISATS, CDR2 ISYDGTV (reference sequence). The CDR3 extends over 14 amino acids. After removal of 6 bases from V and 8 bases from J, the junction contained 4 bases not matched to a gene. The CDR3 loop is CALWRKLGKKIKVF. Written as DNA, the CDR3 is TGTGCCTTGTGGAGGAAGTTGGGCAAAAAAATCAAGGTATTT.